Shown below are 5 T cell receptor beta chains from a single sample sequenced in a study of blood T cells in healthy people across ages (dated by TCRdb to between 2014 and 2017). Receptor amplification or capture employed 5' RACE. This sample was sequenced with an Illumina HiSeq 2500. A second about 7 to 12 cycle PCR used a sample-barcoded 5' primer and a J-beta primer mix. TCRdb reprocessing: public reads trimmed at Q25 with fastp, clones called with MiXCR, in-frame beta chains kept. Every distinct CDR3 protein forms one entry, paired with its most common genes and DNA. The sample contains 1.5 million to 2 million distinct CDR3 sequences, less than 50% of them found a single time. About 2.1% of the sample comes from the top ten. The sample taken for sequencing was blood. The source of these receptors is a woman in her thirties or forties in good health.

As to this clonotype: Compared with germline, one end of the junction differs, possibly owing to a read error. This chain uses TRBV20-1 with TRBJ2-3; the D gene is possibly TRBD2 (5 bases). Germline loops: CDR1 DFQATT, CDR2 SNEGSKA (reference sequence). This CDR3 is built from 13 residues. CDR3 in amino acids: CSASAEPRDMQYF. As DNA, the CDR3 is TGCAGTGCTAGCGCTGAACCGAGGGATATGCAGTATTTT.

The chain employs TRBV12-3 or TRBV12-4 and TRBJ1-2; tentatively, D is TRBD1 (6 bases). V shed 3 bases and J shed 4 bases, with 12 bases lying between them. This CDR3 is built from 14 residues. The CDR3 bases are TGTGCCAGCAGTTTTGGAGCAGGGGCCTATGGCTACACCTTC. It codes for CASSFGAGAYGYTF.

This clonotype was recorded a few times. This chain uses TRBV20-1 with TRBJ2-1; 10 nucleotides line up with TRBD1. Trimming removed 6 bases from V and 2 bases from J; junction bases left unmatched: 7. Per germline, CDR1 DFQATT and CDR2 SNEGSKA (reference sequence). CDR3 length equals 15 residues. The CDR3 reads CSARRQGATYNEQFF. In nucleotides, the CDR3 is TGCAGTGCGCGTCGACAGGGGGCCACCTACAATGAGCAGTTCTTC.

The V call is TRBV27, the J call TRBJ2-1; D is uncertain. V was cut by 3 bases and J by 2 bases, with 8 bases left in between. Germline loops: CDR1 MNHEY, CDR2 SMNVEV (reference sequence). The CDR3 extends over 14 amino acids. Written as DNA, the CDR3 is TGTGCCAGCAGTTTCCGACTCCCCTACAATGAGCAGTTCTTC. Translating it yields CASSFRLPYNEQFF.

The sample holds a few counts of this clonotype. The chain uses TRBV5-1 and TRBJ2-1; D is perhaps TRBD1 (5 bases). This CDR3 contains 14 residues. V was shortened by 0 bases and J by 6 bases, with 10 bases between the two germline ends. Germline CDR1 is SGHRS and CDR2 is YFSETQ. CDR3 sequence: CASSLDVRVNEQFF. The CDR3 nucleotides read TGCGCCAGCAGCTTGGACGTCAGGGTCAATGAGCAGTTCTTC.